The next 32 T cell receptor beta chains were all read from a single sample in a study of T cells in Graves' hyperthyroidism and ophthalmopathy. TCR beta CDR3 regions were amplified from RNA. TCR CDR3 underwent first-round RT-PCR with the HTBI primer set. MiXCR, applied by TCRdb to the multiplex PCR reads, yields one record per CDR3 protein. This table has around 360,000 distinct CDR3 sequences, roughly 15% appearing once. The sequencing sample was made of blood. These receptors were obtained from a woman aged 55-69 years with Graves' ophthalmopathy.

This clonotype was seen ten or more times. The V and J genes are TRBV28 and TRBJ2-7, with D unresolved. Trimming pared 3 bases from V and 4 bases from J, leaving 13 bases between. This CDR3 is built from 14 residues. Germline V CDR1 and CDR2: MDHEN, SYDVKM. In nucleotides, the CDR3 is TGTGCCAGCAGTTTCTCTGGGGTCGTATACGAGCAGTACTTC. Translating it yields CASSFSGVVYEQYF.

This clonotype was seen ten or more times. CDR3 residues: CASRTRGTVEQPQHF. The CDR3 coding sequence is TGTGCCAGTAGGACACGTGGGACAGTAGAACAGCCCCAGCATTTT. The chain recombines TRBV19 with TRBJ1-5; 7 nucleotides line up with TRBD1. The germline gives CDR1 LNHDA, CDR2 SQIVND (reference sequence). V lost 6 bases and J lost 7; bases outside the gene matches: 12. CDR3 size: 15 residues.

This clonotype was counted many times. The chain links TRBV24-1 to TRBJ2-1, with 9 bases that match TRBD1. J gave up 6 bases and V 3 bases, and 8 bases lay outside the gene matches. This CDR3 is 16 amino acids long. Germline CDR1 reads KGHDR; CDR2 reads SFDVKD. The CDR3, as DNA: TGTGCCACCAGTGATCCCGGGACAGGGTCCGGCAATGAGCAGTTCTTC. Its protein is CATSDPGTGSGNEQFF.

This clonotype appeared many times. For the CDR3, the DNA is TGTGCCAGCAGATTGACTAGCGGGTACTACGAGCAGTACTTC. As protein: CASRLTSGYYEQYF. This chain joins TRBV11-2 and TRBJ2-7; 10 bases agree with TRBD2. CDR1 is SGHAT and CDR2 is FQNNGV in the germline V gene. V shed 6 bases, J shed 3 bases, and the junction held 5 bases outside the gene matches. The CDR3 has 14 residues.

This clonotype has at least ten counts. The chain joins TRBV28 to TRBJ1-5; TRBD1 is a possible D gene (5 bases). Germline V gives CDR1 MDHEN, CDR2 SYDVKM. V was pared by 6 bases and J by 1 base, with 10 bases between. The CDR3 consists of 14 residues. Here the CDR3 reads CASRSSGSNQPQHF. The CDR3 DNA is TGTGCCAGCAGGTCCTCAGGGAGCAATCAGCCCCAGCATTTT.

There are many counts of this clonotype. The chain is built from TRBV12-3 or TRBV12-4 and TRBJ2-7, with D perhaps matching TRBD2 (6 bases). The CDR3 has 14 residues. Deletions cut 2 bases from V and 3 bases from J, with 11 bases between. CDR3 region: CASSLYRENYEQYF. The CDR3 DNA reads as TGTGCCAGCAGTTTATATCGGGAGAACTACGAGCAGTACTTC.

This clonotype was recorded many times. As DNA, the CDR3 is TGTGCCAGCAATCCTATAGCGGGAGGGGATCACGAGCAGTACTTC. It codes for CASNPIAGGDHEQYF. The V and J genes are TRBV2 and TRBJ2-7, with 11 positions matching TRBD2. J gave up 5 bases and V 7 bases, and 10 bases lay outside the gene matches. The CDR3 is made up of 15 amino acids. Germline-derived CDR1 and CDR2 are SNHLY and FYNNEI.

In its sample, this clonotype was seen a few times. The chain uses TRBV12-3 or TRBV12-4 and TRBJ2-1, with TRBD2 matching 7 bases. J gave up 9 bases and V 6 bases, and 14 bases lay outside the gene matches. The CDR3 has 15 residues. CDR3 sequence: CASRRLAFKQSEQFF. The CDR3 nucleotides are TGTGCCAGCAGAAGACTAGCTTTTAAACAGAGTGAGCAGTTCTTC.

This rearrangement joins TRBV5-1 to TRBJ2-3; no reliable D call. Germline values: CDR1 SGHRS, CDR2 YFSETQ. The CDR3 contains 16 residues. V was shortened by 2 bases and J by 8 bases, with 21 bases between the two germline ends. The CDR3 sequence is CASSFPATRDAGTQYF. CDR3 nucleotide sequence: TGCGCCAGCAGCTTTCCAGCCACCCGAGATGCAGGTACGCAGTATTTT. Based on the CDR3 plus reference TRBV5-1 and TRBJ2-3, the full variable domain is KAGVTQTPRYLIKTRGQQVTLSCSPISGHRSVSWYQQTPGQGLQFLFEYFSETQRNKGNFPGRFSGRQFSNSRSEMNVSTLELGDSALYLCASSFPATRDAGTQYFGPGTRLTVL.

This clonotype was recorded at least ten times. The chain is built from TRBV5-6 and TRBJ1-1; D gene uncertain. CDR1 SGHDT and CDR2 YYEEEE come from the germline V gene. The germline V and J ends were trimmed by 2 bases and 8 bases, with 10 bases remaining between them. This CDR3 contains 12 residues. CDR3 in amino acids: CASSLPHQEAFF. CDR3 nucleotides: TGTGCCAGCAGCTTACCCCACCAGGAAGCTTTCTTT.

This chain uses TRBV9 with TRBJ2-2, with D unclear. This CDR3 region has 13 residues. Germline assignment: CDR1 SGDLS and CDR2 YYNGEE. Trimming took 1 base from V and 1 from J, leaving 2 bases between them. This CDR3 reads CASSVMNTGELFF. CDR3 nucleotide sequence: TGTGCCAGCAGCGTAATGAACACCGGGGAGCTGTTTTTT.

The J gene is TRBJ2-1, the V gene TRBV6-2 or TRBV6-3; 7 bases map to TRBD2. Germline V gene data show CDR1 as MNHEY and CDR2 as SVGEGT. CDR3 size: 15 residues. Trimming removed 2 bases from V and 2 bases from J; junction bases left unmatched: 3. In DNA, the CDR3 is TGTGCCAGCAGTTACGGCGGGAGTGCCTACAATGAGCAGTTCTTC. It specifies CASSYGGSAYNEQFF.

At least ten counts were recorded for this clonotype. The chain combines TRBV2 with TRBJ2-3; 8 bases match TRBD2. The junction had 11 bases not matched to a gene; V was cut back by 3 bases and J by 3 bases. Per germline, CDR1 SNHLY and CDR2 FYNNEI. CDR3 length: 17 residues. The CDR3 protein is CASSDQREIGRTDTQYF. The CDR3 DNA reads TGTGCCAGCAGTGACCAGCGGGAGATAGGTCGGACAGATACGCAGTATTTT.

This clonotype was counted many times. The CDR3 region has the DNA TGTGCCAGCAGCGTACAGGGGGCTGGGAACACTGAAGCTTTCTTT. This codes for CASSVQGAGNTEAFF. V and J are TRBV7-9 and TRBJ1-1; 9 nucleotides align to TRBD1. V was clipped by 5 bases and J by 1 base; unmatched bases: 5. The germline V gene encodes CDR1 SEHNR and CDR2 FQNEAQ (reference sequence). The CDR3 runs to 15 residues.

The table lists this clonotype with many counts. The chain links TRBV11-2 to TRBJ2-1, with 11 bases aligning to TRBD1. Looked up from germline, CDR1 is SGHAT and CDR2 is FQNNGV. The CDR3 totals 15 residues. The trim removed 5 bases at V and 2 bases at J, leaving 2 bases unmatched. DNA of the CDR3: TGTGCCAGCAGCCTGGGACAGGGGGCCTACAATGAGCAGTTCTTC. As protein: CASSLGQGAYNEQFF.

The table lists this clonotype with many counts. The chain uses TRBV5-1 and TRBJ1-2; TRBD1 matches 7 bases. V lost 3 bases to trimming and J lost 11 bases; unmatched junction nucleotides: 10. The CDR3 extends over 13 amino acids. CDR1 is SGHRS and CDR2 is YFSETQ in the germline V gene. CDR3 region: CASSSPGQTEYTF. CDR3 nucleotides: TGCGCCAGCAGCTCGCCGGGACAGACTGAGTACACCTTC.

This clonotype occurred many times. V usage is TRBV18 and J usage is TRBJ2-7; 14 positions match TRBD2. After removal of 3 bases from V and 8 bases from J, the junction contained 6 bases not matched to a gene. The CDR3 consists of 15 residues. Germline-derived CDR1 and CDR2 are KGHSH and LQKENI. CDR3 coding DNA: TGTGCCAGCTCACCTAAGGGACTAGCGGGGGATCAGCAGTACTTC. Protein product: CASSPKGLAGDQQYF. The variable domain in full, with the rest retrieved from reference TRBV18 and TRBJ2-7, is NAGVMQNPRHLVRRRGQEARLRCSPMKGHSHVYWYRQLPEEGLKFMVYLQKENIIDESGMPKERFSAEFPKEGPSILRIQQVVRGDSAAYFCASSPKGLAGDQQYFGPGTRLTVT.

J is TRBJ2-3 and V is TRBV20-1; the D gene is possibly TRBD2 (5 bases). There are 11 residues in the CDR3. In germline, CDR1 is DFQATT, CDR2 SNEGSKA (reference sequence). The V end lost 5 bases, the J end lost 6 bases, and 9 bases lay between the germline ends. For the CDR3, the DNA is TGCAGTGCTGTTAGAGGGGATACGCAGTATTTT. Protein sequence: CSAVRGDTQYF.

This clonotype has ten or more counts. The chain joins TRBV10-3 to TRBJ2-7; possible D gene TRBD1, 6 bases. The germline CDR1 and CDR2 sequences are ENHRY and SYGVKD. The V gene lost 2 bases and the J gene lost 1 base, with 6 bases spanning the gap. This CDR3 is built from 13 residues. DNA for the CDR3: TGTGCCATCAGTGAGACAGGGTCCTACGAGCAGTACTTC. Translated, it gives CAISETGSYEQYF.

The chain is built from TRBV9 and TRBJ1-6, with a possible D match to TRBD1 (6 bases). Trimming removed 3 bases at V and 6 bases at J, with 7 bases between. Germline CDR1 SGDLS, CDR2 YYNGEE. The CDR3 spans 13 residues. CDR3 coding DNA: TGTGCCAGCAGCGCCAGGGGTAATTCACCCCTCCACTTT. Protein product: CASSARGNSPLHF.

The chain combines TRBV4-2 with TRBJ2-1; 9 positions agree with TRBD2. The CDR3 length is 16 residues. The V and J ends lost 0 bases and 4 bases, in that order; junction bases with no gene match: 4. Germline V lookup: CDR1 LGHNA, CDR2 YNFKEQ. CDR3 DNA: TGTGCCAGCAGCCAAGATGACCTAGCGGGGTACAATGAGCAGTTCTTC. It yields the protein CASSQDDLAGYNEQFF.

This clonotype was recorded at least ten times. J is TRBJ2-1 and V is TRBV11-3; 12 bases are a match to TRBD2. Germline CDR1 reads SGHNT; CDR2 reads YENEEA. With V trimmed by 4 bases and J by 5 bases, 3 bases remained unmatched. The CDR3 has 15 amino acids. CDR3: CASSSRTSGNNEQFF. The DNA of the CDR3 is TGTGCCAGCAGCTCCCGGACTAGCGGGAACAATGAGCAGTTCTTC.

Many counts were recorded for this clonotype. The rearrangement links TRBV7-2 to TRBJ2-7; the match to TRBD1 covers 9 bases. The CDR3 totals 15 residues. Germline V gene sequence: CDR1 SGHTA, CDR2 FQGNSA. V was pared by 1 base and J by 5 bases, with 6 bases of the junction left unmatched. CDR3 nucleotide sequence: TGTGCCAGCAGCTTAGAAGGGACAGGGCTCCACGAGCAGTACTTC. This codes for CASSLEGTGLHEQYF.

The chain recombines TRBV20-1 with TRBJ2-1; TRBD2 aligns across 12 bases. Unmatched junction bases numbered 10, after V lost 6 bases and J lost 1 base. The CDR3 is 17 amino acids. CDR1 DFQATT and CDR2 SNEGSKA come from the germline V gene (reference sequence). The CDR3 reads CSAQKTSGSFSYNEQFF. CDR3 in DNA: TGCAGTGCCCAAAAGACTAGCGGGAGCTTTTCCTACAATGAGCAGTTCTTC.

Notes on this clonotype: Being one base from a much bigger clone, this may be a read error. The chain joins TRBV28 to TRBJ1-1; 8 nucleotides align to TRBD1. Germline CDR1 and CDR2: MDHEN and SYDVKM. The length of the CDR3 is 14 residues. The CDR3 sequence is CASRYRGESTEALF. Here the CDR3 DNA reads TGTGCCAGCAGGTACAGGGGGGAGTCCACTGAAGCTCTCTTT.

The chain uses TRBV7-7 and TRBJ2-7; 7 bases are shared with TRBD2. V trimming: 0 bases; J trimming: 2 bases; junction bases outside the gene matches: 4. CDR1 and CDR2 from the germline V gene are SSHAT and FNYEAQ (reference sequence). The CDR3 contains 15 residues. The CDR3 here is CASSLALGGAYEQYF. The CDR3 DNA is TGTGCCAGCAGCTTAGCGCTGGGGGGGGCCTACGAGCAGTACTTC.

The CDR3, as DNA: TGTGCCAGCAGTCCAATTCGGGGGGCCAACTCCTACAATGAGCAGTTCTTC. Its protein product is CASSPIRGANSYNEQFF. The chain has TRBV27 and TRBJ2-1; TRBD2 is a possible D gene (7 bases). Looked up from germline, CDR1 is MNHEY and CDR2 is SMNVEV (reference sequence). Trimming took 5 bases from V and 0 from J, leaving 17 bases between them. The CDR3 length is 17 residues.

This clonotype was seen repeatedly, ten times or more. This chain links TRBV20-1 with TRBJ2-1; 12 bases line up with TRBD2. With V trimmed by 0 bases and J by 8 bases, 5 bases remained unmatched. The CDR3 covers 15 residues. Germline V gene lookup returns CDR1 DFQATT and CDR2 SNEGSKA (reference sequence). The CDR3 region is CSARDSTSGSHEQFF. CDR3 DNA sequence: TGCAGTGCTAGAGATTCGACTAGCGGGAGCCATGAGCAGTTCTTC.

As to this clonotype: It may be a read error: a sequence one base away is much more abundant. The chain uses TRBV28 and TRBJ2-3; possibly TRBD1 for D (6 bases). The CDR3 covers 15 residues. The V gene's germline CDR1 is MDHEN and CDR2 SYDVKM. Trimming removed 4 bases at V and 5 bases at J, with 16 bases between. The CDR3: CASSSPGSRGDTQYF. CDR3 coding DNA: TGTGCCAGCAGTTCACCAGGATCCAGGGGAGATACGCAGTATTTT. The full variable domain, its missing parts supplied by reference TRBV28 and TRBJ2-3, is DVKVTQSSRYLVKRTGEKVFLECVQDMDHENMFWYRQDPGLGLRLIYFSYDVKMKEKGDIPEGYSVSREKKERFSLILESASTNQTSMYLCASSSPGSRGDTQYFGPGTRLTVL.

V usage is TRBV20-1 and J usage is TRBJ1-6; no definite D call. Trimming shortened V by 3 bases and J by 2 bases, and 11 bases separated the two germline ends. The length of the CDR3 is 15 residues. Germline CDR1 is DFQATT and CDR2 is SNEGSKA (reference sequence). The CDR3 bases are TGCAGTGCTAGCCCCGACGGAACCTATAATTCACCCCTCCACTTT. It is translated as CSASPDGTYNSPLHF.

This clonotype has ten or more counts. The rearrangement joins TRBV3-1 to TRBJ2-1, with 9 bases fitting TRBD2. The CDR3 has 15 residues. Looked up from germline, CDR1 is LGHDT and CDR2 is YNNKEL (reference sequence). The junction had 8 bases not matched to a gene; V was cut back by 0 bases and J by 11 bases. The CDR3 spells CASSQEMAGGQQQFF. The CDR3 nucleotides are TGTGCCAGCAGCCAAGAGATGGCGGGAGGGCAACAGCAGTTCTTC.

Many counts were recorded for this clonotype. This chain joins TRBV27 and TRBJ2-3; the match to TRBD2 covers 10 bases. The germline gives CDR1 MNHEY, CDR2 SMNVEV (reference sequence). V lost 5 bases and J lost 4; bases outside the gene matches: 9. The CDR3 length is 16 residues. CDR3 bases: TGTGCCAGCAGTGCCCGACTAGCGGGCCGCGCAGATACGCAGTATTTT. Protein product: CASSARLAGRADTQYF.